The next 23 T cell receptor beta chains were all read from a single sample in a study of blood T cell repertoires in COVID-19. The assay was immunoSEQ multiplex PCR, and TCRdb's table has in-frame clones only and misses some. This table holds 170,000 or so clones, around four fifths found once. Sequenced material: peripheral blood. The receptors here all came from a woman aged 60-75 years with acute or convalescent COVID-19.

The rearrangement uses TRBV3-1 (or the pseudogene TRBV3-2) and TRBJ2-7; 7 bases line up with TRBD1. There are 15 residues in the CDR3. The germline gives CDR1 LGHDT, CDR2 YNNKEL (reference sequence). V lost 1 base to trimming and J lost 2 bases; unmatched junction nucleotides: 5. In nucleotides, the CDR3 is TGTGCCAGCAGCCAAGCTTCGACAGGGACCTACGAGCAGTACTTC. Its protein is CASSQASTGTYEQYF.

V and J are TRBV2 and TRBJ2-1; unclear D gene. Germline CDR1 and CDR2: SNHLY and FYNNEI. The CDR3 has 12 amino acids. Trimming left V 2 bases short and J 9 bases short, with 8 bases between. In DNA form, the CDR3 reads TGTGCCAGCAGTGAATCATGGGCTGAGCAGTTCTTC. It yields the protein CASSESWAEQFF. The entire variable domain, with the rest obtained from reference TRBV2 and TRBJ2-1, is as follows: EPEVTQTPSHQVTQMGQEVILRCVPISNHLYFYWYRQILGQKVEFLVSFYNNEISEKSEIFDDQFSVERPDGSNFTLKIRSTKLEDSAMYFCASSESWAEQFFGPGTRLTVL.

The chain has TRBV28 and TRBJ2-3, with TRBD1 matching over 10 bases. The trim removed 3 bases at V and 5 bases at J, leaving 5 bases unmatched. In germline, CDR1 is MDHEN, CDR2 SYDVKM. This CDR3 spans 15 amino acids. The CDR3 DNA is TGTGCCAGCAGTTTTAGACAGGGGGCCGAAGATACGCAGTATTTT. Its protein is CASSFRQGAEDTQYF.

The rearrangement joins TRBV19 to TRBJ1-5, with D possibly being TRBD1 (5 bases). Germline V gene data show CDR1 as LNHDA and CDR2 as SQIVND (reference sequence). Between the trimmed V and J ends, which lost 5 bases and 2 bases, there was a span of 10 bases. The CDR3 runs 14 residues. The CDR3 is CASSADSGNQPQHF. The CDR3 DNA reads TGTGCCAGTAGTGCCGACAGCGGCAATCAGCCCCAGCATTTT.

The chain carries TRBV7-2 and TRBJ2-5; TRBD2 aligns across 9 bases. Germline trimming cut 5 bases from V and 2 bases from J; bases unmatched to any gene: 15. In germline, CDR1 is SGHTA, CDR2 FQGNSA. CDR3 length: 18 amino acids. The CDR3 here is CASSQYISAGGRQETQYF. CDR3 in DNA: TGTGCCAGCAGCCAATATATTAGCGCGGGGGGGCGACAAGAGACCCAGTACTTC.

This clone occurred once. The CDR3 is CATSRDQGAPNYGYTF. CDR3 DNA sequence: TGTGCCACCAGCAGAGATCAGGGGGCCCCTAACTATGGCTACACCTTC. This chain uses TRBV15 with TRBJ1-2; 8 nucleotides match TRBD1. The V gene's germline CDR1 is LNHNV and CDR2 YYDKDF (reference sequence). This CDR3 has 16 amino acids. The V segment lost 0 bases and the J segment 0 bases; nucleotides outside the gene matches: 3.

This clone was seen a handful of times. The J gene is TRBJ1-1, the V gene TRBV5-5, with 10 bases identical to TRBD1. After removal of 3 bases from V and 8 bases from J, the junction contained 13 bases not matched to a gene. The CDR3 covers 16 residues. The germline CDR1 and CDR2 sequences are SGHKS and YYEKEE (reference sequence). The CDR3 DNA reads TGTGCCAGCAGCTCCCTGACAGGGGGCGATTATAAGGAAGCTTTCTTT. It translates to CASSSLTGGDYKEAFF. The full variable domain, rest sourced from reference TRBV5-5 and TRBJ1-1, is DAGVTQSPTHLIKTRGQQVTLRCSPISGHKSVSWYQQVLGQGPQFIFQYYEKEERGRGNFPDRFSARQFPNYSSELNVNALLLGDSALYLCASSSLTGGDYKEAFFGQGTRLTVV.

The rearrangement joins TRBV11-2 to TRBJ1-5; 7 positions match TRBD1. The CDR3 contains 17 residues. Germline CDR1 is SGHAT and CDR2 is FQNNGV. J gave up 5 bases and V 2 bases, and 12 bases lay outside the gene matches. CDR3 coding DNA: TGTGCCAGCAGCTTAAGGACAGGCATCAGCGGGCATCAGCCCCAGCATTTT. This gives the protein CASSLRTGISGHQPQHF.

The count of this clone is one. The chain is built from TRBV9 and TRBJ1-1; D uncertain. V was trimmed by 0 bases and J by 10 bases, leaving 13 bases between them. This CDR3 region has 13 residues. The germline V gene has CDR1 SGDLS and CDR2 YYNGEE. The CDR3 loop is CASSVAVKAAAFF. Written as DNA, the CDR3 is TGTGCCAGCAGCGTAGCTGTCAAGGCGGCAGCTTTCTTT.

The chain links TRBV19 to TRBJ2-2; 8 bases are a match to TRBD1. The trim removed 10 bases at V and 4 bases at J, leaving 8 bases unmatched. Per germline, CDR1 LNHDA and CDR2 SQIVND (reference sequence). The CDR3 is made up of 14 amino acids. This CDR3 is CATQKQGGTGELFF. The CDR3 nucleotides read TGTGCCACACAGAAACAGGGGGGCACCGGGGAGCTGTTTTTT.

CDR3: CSATTGVRTEAFF. DNA for the CDR3: TGCAGCGCCACGACAGGGGTTCGAACTGAAGCTTTCTTT. The chain uses TRBV29-1 and TRBJ1-1, with 8 bases that match TRBD1. CDR1 and CDR2 (germline): SQVTM, ANQGSEA. This CDR3 is 13 amino acids long. Trimming at V came to 7 bases and at J to 5 bases, leaving 9 bases not matched to a gene.

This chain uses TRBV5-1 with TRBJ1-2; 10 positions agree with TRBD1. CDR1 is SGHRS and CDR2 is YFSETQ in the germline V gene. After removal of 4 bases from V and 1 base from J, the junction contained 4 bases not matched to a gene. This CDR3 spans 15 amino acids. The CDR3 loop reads CASSPGQGVNYGYTF. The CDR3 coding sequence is TGCGCCAGCAGCCCCGGACAGGGGGTTAACTATGGCTACACCTTC.

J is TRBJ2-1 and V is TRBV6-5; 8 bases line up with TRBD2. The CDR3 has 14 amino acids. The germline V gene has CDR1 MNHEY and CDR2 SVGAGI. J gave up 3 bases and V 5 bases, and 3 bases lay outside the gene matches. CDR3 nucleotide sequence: TGTGCCAGCAGTCCGGGGGGGCGCTACAATGAGCAGTTCTTC. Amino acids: CASSPGGRYNEQFF.

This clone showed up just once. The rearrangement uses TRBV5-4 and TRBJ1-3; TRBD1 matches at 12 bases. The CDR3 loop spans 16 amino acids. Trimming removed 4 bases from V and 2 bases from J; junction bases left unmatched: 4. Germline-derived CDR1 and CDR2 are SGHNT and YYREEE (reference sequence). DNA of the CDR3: TGTGCCAGCAGCCGACGGGACAGGGGGCCTGGAAACACCATATATTTT. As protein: CASSRRDRGPGNTIYF.

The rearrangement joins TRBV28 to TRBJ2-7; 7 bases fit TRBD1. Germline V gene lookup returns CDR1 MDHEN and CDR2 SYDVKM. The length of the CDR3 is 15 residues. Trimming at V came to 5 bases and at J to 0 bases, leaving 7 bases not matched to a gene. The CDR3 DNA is TGTGCCAGCAGTCAACAGGGGAGTTCCTCCTACGAGCAGTACTTC. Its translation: CASSQQGSSSYEQYF.

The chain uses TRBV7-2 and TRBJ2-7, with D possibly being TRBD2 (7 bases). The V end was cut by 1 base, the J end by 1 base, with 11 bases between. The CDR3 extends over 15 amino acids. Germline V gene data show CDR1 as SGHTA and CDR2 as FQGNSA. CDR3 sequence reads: CASSLVGGGSYEQYF. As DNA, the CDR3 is TGTGCCAGCAGCTTAGTGGGAGGGGGTTCCTACGAGCAGTACTTC.

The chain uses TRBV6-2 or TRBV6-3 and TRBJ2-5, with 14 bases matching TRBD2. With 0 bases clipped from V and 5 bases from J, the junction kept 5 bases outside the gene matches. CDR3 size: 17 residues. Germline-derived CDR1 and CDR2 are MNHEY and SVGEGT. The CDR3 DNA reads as TGTGCCAGCAGTTACTCTGGACTAGCGGGGGGTTACGAGACCCAGTACTTC. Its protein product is CASSYSGLAGGYETQYF.

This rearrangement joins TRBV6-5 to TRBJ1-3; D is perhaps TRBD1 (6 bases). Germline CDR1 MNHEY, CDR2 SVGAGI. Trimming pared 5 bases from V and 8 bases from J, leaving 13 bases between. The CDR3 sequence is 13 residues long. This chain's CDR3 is CASSTLQGDTIYF. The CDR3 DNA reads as TGTGCCAGCAGTACCCTACAGGGAGACACCATATATTTT.

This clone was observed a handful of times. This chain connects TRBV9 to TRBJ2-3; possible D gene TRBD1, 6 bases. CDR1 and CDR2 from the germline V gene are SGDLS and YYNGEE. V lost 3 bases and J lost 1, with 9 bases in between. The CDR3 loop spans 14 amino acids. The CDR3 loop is CASSDRVGTDTQYF. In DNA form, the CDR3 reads TGTGCCAGCAGCGACAGGGTCGGCACAGATACGCAGTATTTT.

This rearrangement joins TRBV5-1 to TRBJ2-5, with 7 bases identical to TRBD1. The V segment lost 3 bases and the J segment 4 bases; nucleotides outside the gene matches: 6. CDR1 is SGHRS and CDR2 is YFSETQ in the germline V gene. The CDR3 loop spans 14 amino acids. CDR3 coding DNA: TGCGCCAGCAGCTCTAGGGACAGTAGAGAGACCCAGTACTTC. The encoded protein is CASSSRDSRETQYF.

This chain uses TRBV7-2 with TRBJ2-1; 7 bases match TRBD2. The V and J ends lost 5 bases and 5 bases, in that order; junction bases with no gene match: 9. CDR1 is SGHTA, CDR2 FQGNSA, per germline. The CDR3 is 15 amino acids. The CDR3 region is CASSPQPAGDNEQFF. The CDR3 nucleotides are TGTGCCAGCAGCCCCCAACCCGCGGGGGACAATGAGCAGTTCTTC.

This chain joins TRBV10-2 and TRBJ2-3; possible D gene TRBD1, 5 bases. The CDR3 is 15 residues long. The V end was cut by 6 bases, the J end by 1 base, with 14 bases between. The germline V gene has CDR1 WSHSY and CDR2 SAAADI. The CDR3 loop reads CASRAWGQGTDTQYF. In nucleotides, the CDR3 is TGCGCCAGCAGGGCCTGGGGCCAGGGCACAGATACGCAGTATTTT.

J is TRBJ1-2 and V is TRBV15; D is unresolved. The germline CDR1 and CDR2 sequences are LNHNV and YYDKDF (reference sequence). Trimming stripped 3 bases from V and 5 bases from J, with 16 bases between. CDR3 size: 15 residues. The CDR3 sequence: CATSSTSGRVYGYTF. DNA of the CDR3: TGTGCCACCAGCAGTACCTCTGGGAGGGTTTATGGCTACACCTTC.